This T cell receptor beta chain was obtained from a study of T-cell reconstitution after alpha-beta-depleted transplantation in children (dated by TCRdb to about 2016). For the study in its entirety: Using TCR repertoire profiling, the study followed T-cell immune reconstitution in a quantitative way in children after TCRalphabeta/CD19-depleted allogeneic hematopoietic cell transplantation. What the study reported, not specific to this receptor: Apparently early alphabetaT-cell count recovery about two months after transplant reportedly relied on only several hundred rapidly expanded clones derived from non-depleted graft cells. In some patients, the high TCRbeta diversity seen at day 60 was put down to recipient T cells and intrathymic progenitors that had survived conditioning. The frequencies of hyperexpanded clones fell over the following months, and after one year, T-cell counts and TCRbeta diversity were mostly attributed to newly produced T cells.

Library prep was done by PCR. TCRdb names Illumina HiSeq 2500 as the instrument used. TCR library preparation used molecular barcoding, with unique molecular identifiers applied to normalize quantification of the TCRbeta repertoire. Through fastp at Q25 and MiXCR, TCRdb rebuilt clones from the public reads, retaining in-frame beta chains. CDR3 protein duplicates are merged, each entry listing the most common genes and DNA. Recorded for this sample are roughly 340,000 distinct CDR3 sequences; about 17% of them occurred a single time. Around 41% of the sample is held by the ten biggest clonotypes. In light of the paper, this sample's treatment or condition label describes: allogeneic hematopoietic cell transplantation with graft depleted of TCRalphabeta T cells and CD19 B cells. TCRalphabeta/CD19-depleted allogeneic hematopoietic cell grafts were given to the transplant recipients, all of whom were children.

The germline V gene (reference sequence) specifies SEHNR as CDR1 and FQNEAQ as CDR2. The trim is 0 bases for V and 8 bases for J, with a gap of 13 bases between the germline ends. The CDR3, from cysteine to phenylalanine, totals 15 residues. CDR3 DNA is the only sequence kept; it has 45 bases, read in frame from the first base. In this sample, this clonotype turned up a few times. It has no known antigen specificity. No much larger clone exists at a distance of one base, and base qualities are not known. The rearranged segments are TRBV7-9 and TRBJ1-4; TRBD1 is a possible D gene, resting on 6 matching bases. The input for sequencing was PBMCs, mostly from graft donor cells, taken 360 days after TCRalphabeta/CD19-depleted stem cell transplant. The receptor was isolated from a male patient aged 2-15 years who had a stem cell transplant for acute lymphoblastic leukemia, so the T cells may come from the graft donor. In nucleotides, the sequence is TGTGCCAGCAGCTTAGCCGGGACAACCCCGGAAAAACTGTTTTTT. This encodes CASSLAGTTPEKLFF.